The 9 T cell receptor beta chains presented below share a single source sample, sequenced in a study of blood T cell repertoires in COVID-19. The protocol was immunoSEQ multiplex PCR, while the TCRdb copy is restricted to in-frame clones and leaves out a portion. In the table there are roughly 130,000 clones, just under 85% of which are singletons. Sequenced input: peripheral blood. The source of these receptors is a woman between 50 and 59 years old with acute or convalescent COVID-19.

The chain carries TRBV4-1 and TRBJ2-7; 7 bases line up with TRBD1. This CDR3 region has 15 residues. The germline CDR1 and CDR2 sequences are MGHRA and YSYEKL. The V segment lost 0 bases and the J segment 3 bases; nucleotides outside the gene matches: 5. The CDR3, as DNA: TGCGCCAGCAGCCAAGATAATGGACAGGTCTACGAGCAGTACTTC. This translates into CASSQDNGQVYEQYF.

The chain links TRBV18 to TRBJ2-3; D call uncertain. The CDR3 extends over 17 amino acids. The V gene's germline CDR1 is KGHSH and CDR2 LQKENI. V was shortened by 4 bases and J by 1 base, with 18 bases between the two germline ends. The chain's CDR3 is CASSRDVGSQGTDTQYF. The CDR3 region has the DNA TGTGCCAGCTCACGCGACGTCGGATCGCAGGGCACAGATACGCAGTATTTT.

The CDR3 nucleotides are TGCGCCAGCAGTGACCCTAGCACAGATACGCAGTATTTT. This translates into CASSDPSTDTQYF. V usage is TRBV10-1 and J usage is TRBJ2-3, with D hard to call. The CDR3 extends over 13 amino acids. The V and J ends lost 3 bases and 0 bases respectively, with 4 bases between them. Germline lookup yields CDR1 WNHNN and CDR2 SYGVQD (reference sequence).

The chain couples TRBV6-6 to TRBJ1-2; D uncertain. The V and J ends lost 2 bases and 4 bases respectively, with 17 bases between them. The CDR3 extends over 16 amino acids. CDR1 is MNHNY and CDR2 is SVGAGI in the germline V gene (reference sequence). The CDR3 protein is CASSYPPEVRIYGYTF. Written as DNA, the CDR3 is TGTGCCAGCAGTTACCCCCCCGAAGTGAGGATCTATGGCTACACCTTC.

The chain combines TRBV4-2 with TRBJ1-5; 10 nucleotides align to TRBD1. Germline V gives CDR1 LGHNA, CDR2 YNFKEQ. J gave up 4 bases and V 2 bases, and 5 bases lay outside the gene matches. CDR3 length equals 16 residues. The CDR3 nucleotides read TGTGCCAGCAGCCAAAACGACAGGGGGCGTAATCAGCCCCAGCATTTT. This translates into CASSQNDRGRNQPQHF.

The V call is TRBV24-1, the J call TRBJ1-2; possibly TRBD1 for D (6 bases). In germline, CDR1 is KGHDR, CDR2 SFDVKD. This CDR3 is built from 14 residues. The V and J ends lost 2 bases and 4 bases respectively, with 10 bases between them. CDR3 nucleotides: TGTGCCACCAGTGATTCGGACAGTCTCTATGGCTACACCTTC. Translation: CATSDSDSLYGYTF.

The rearrangement links TRBV7-2 to TRBJ1-4; D is uncertain. The CDR3 spans 15 residues. V dropped 0 bases and J dropped 3 bases, with 8 bases sitting between them. CDR1 and CDR2 (germline): SGHTA, FQGNSA. The CDR3 nucleotides read TGTGCCAGCAGCTTAGCGTACGGGGCTAATGAAAAACTGTTTTTT. Translating gives CASSLAYGANEKLFF.

The chain joins TRBV7-6 to TRBJ1-1; 8 positions match TRBD1. CDR3 size: 15 residues. Germline CDR1 reads SGHVS; CDR2 reads FNYEAQ. The J segment lost 5 bases and the V segment lost 4 bases, leaving 9 bases of the junction unmatched. The CDR3 loop is CASSSLSGGATEAFF. CDR3 nucleotides: TGTGCCAGCAGCTCCCTATCAGGGGGCGCGACTGAAGCTTTCTTT.

This chain links TRBV30 with TRBJ1-2; D is undetermined. The germline CDR1 and CDR2 sequences are GTSNPN and SVGIG (reference sequence). The V end was cut by 5 bases, the J end by 6 bases, with 10 bases between. The CDR3 length is 11 residues. This CDR3 reads CAWVRGDGYTF. CDR3 DNA: TGTGCCTGGGTTCGCGGAGATGGCTACACCTTC.